A selection of T cell receptor beta chains follows, all from one sample in a study of Graves' ophthalmopathy and Graves' hyperthyroidism. TCRdb re-analysed the multiplex PCR reads in MiXCR, keeping a single row per CDR3 protein. The sample has about 220,000 distinct CDR3 sequences, 20% to 25% seen once; the top ten hold approximately 39%. Source material: peripheral blood. The receptors stem from a woman in her fifties or sixties with Graves' ophthalmopathy. Both conserved end residues are part of each CDR3. The order of the fields is clone size, V gene, J gene, CDR3 protein. For some rows the clone size is stated as once, few or many, or as a class when expanded; others skip it.

>.|TRBV2|TRBJ2-5
CASSLLDRKETQYF
>many|TRBV2|TRBJ1-5
CASMGGGNQPQHF
>few|TRBV28|TRBJ1-1
CASSHGGNEAFF
>.|TRBV6-1|TRBJ2-5
CASSLYNRQGREETQYF
>few|TRBV12-3/TRBV12-4|TRBJ1-1
CASIQGLNTEAFF
>.|TRBV30|TRBJ1-3
CATDRPYSGNTIYF
>many|TRBV6-5|TRBJ1-2
CASSSLLGGYGYTF
>many|TRBV12-3/TRBV12-4|TRBJ1-5
CASSLKGGQPQHF
>.|TRBV14|TRBJ2-7
CASSQDRDYEQYF
>many|TRBV5-1|TRBJ2-7
CASSRDGQGTYEQYF
>.|TRBV7-2|TRBJ1-2
CASSFVRGQEGYIF
>.|TRBV27|TRBJ1-2
CASSELGGAPGYTF
>.|TRBV6-1|TRBJ2-2
CASSGGEAGGPVGELFF
>many|TRBV9|TRBJ1-6
CASSAPTLGSPLHF
>few|TRBV6-1|TRBJ2-2
CASRPGQGVSGELFF
>many|TRBV27|TRBJ2-7
CASSLWEQGPPLEQYF
>.|TRBV12-3/TRBV12-4|TRBJ2-7
CASSQDGTYEQSF
>many|TRBV2|TRBJ2-2
CASSESDGTIGELFF
>many|TRBV6-5|TRBJ2-2
CASSYLTSALNTGELFF
>.|TRBV6-2/TRBV6-3|TRBJ2-7
CASRLYRDYSYEQYF
>many|TRBV30|TRBJ2-7
CAWSVHPYEQYF
>many|TRBV3-1|TRBJ2-6
CASSQKGANVLTF
>few|TRBV4-1|TRBJ1-6
CASSQGRVLPSPLHF
>many|TRBV28|TRBJ2-4
CATSRQGRNIQYF
>.|TRBV7-2|TRBJ2-5
CASTPYQETQYF
>.|TRBV20-1|TRBJ2-5
CSARGGLAEETQYF
>many|TRBV2|TRBJ2-7
CASRPDGSYEQYF
>few|TRBV5-1|TRBJ2-7
CASSLWMVTGKFEQYF
>many|TRBV6-5|TRBJ1-2
CASPTRTGYGYTF
>few|TRBV11-2|TRBJ2-7
CASSFGGRRLAGIYEQYF
>many|TRBV13|TRBJ2-5
CASSRWDRGETQYF
>many|TRBV19|TRBJ1-5
CASSNGRGSNQPQHF
>many|TRBV19|TRBJ1-1
CASSAEPGTLGEAFF
>.|TRBV9|TRBJ1-3
CASSVGTGPGNTIYF
>many|TRBV6-1|TRBJ1-2
CASSLGQAGGYTF
>few|TRBV6-5|TRBJ1-2
CASSWGAGQTGYTF
>few|TRBV20-1|TRBJ1-3
CSAKGTGIGNTIYF
>.|TRBV28|TRBJ2-5
CASSQQGQTQYF
>few|TRBV19|TRBJ1-6
CASSILSRQGAYNSPLHF
>many|TRBV25-1|TRBJ2-5
CVSSELQGAGETQYF